This T cell receptor (beta chain) was documented in a study of blood T cell repertoires in COVID-19. About the study: T cells, B-cell-depleted T cells, or PBMCs supplied cDNA or gDNA.

Germline CDR1 MNHNS, CDR2 SASEGT. The CDR3 covers 15 residues. V lost 3 bases, J lost 0 bases, and 4 bases stayed unmatched. Only in-frame clones appear in the TCRdb table, and some are missing; sequencing was by immunoSEQ multiplex PCR. Of some 150,000 clones listed, about four fifths are singletons. The receptor comes from a woman aged 60-70 years with acute or convalescent COVID-19. The sequencing sample was made of peripheral blood. The chain links TRBV6-1 to TRBJ2-7, with 8 bases lining up with TRBD1. The CDR3 protein is CASSDNTGGSYEQYF. The CDR3, as DNA: TGTGCCAGCAGTGACAACACAGGGGGCTCCTACGAGCAGTACTTC.